This TCR beta chain was obtained from a study of blood T cells in healthy people across ages. Study-wide results and limits: In older individuals, TCR beta diversity per million T cells was lower, falling roughly linearly with age. PBMC samples, being unsorted, prevented any conclusive comparison of naive and antigen-experienced cells.

Sample-barcoded 5' priming and a J-beta primer mix drove a second PCR of 7 to 11 cycles. The template-switch adaptor, which had 12 random nucleotides, put a tag on each cDNA molecule. MiXCR was run by TCRdb on the 5' RACE reads, yielding one entry per CDR3 protein. The sample yields about 1.5 million distinct CDR3 sequences, about 45% seen once. In its sample, this clonotype was seen a few times. Its target is not known. Germline V lookup: CDR1 SGHTA, CDR2 FQGNSA. V dropped 6 bases and J dropped 10 bases, with 14 bases sitting between them. The CDR3 contains 12 residues. The chain links TRBV7-2 to TRBJ2-3, with D hard to call. This clonotype was obtained from a woman between 18 and 30 years old in good health. The sequenced sample consisted of blood. The CDR3 DNA follows: TGTGCCAGCAGGATTGACACCCTTCCGCAGTATTTT. This sequence encodes CASRIDTLPQYF.